The rows below give T cell receptor beta chains drawn from one sample of a study of blood T cell repertoires in COVID-19. Here immunoSEQ multiplex PCR was the method, and the copy in TCRdb shows in-frame clones only, minus some. The sample contains tens of thousands of clones, about 74% of which appear only once. The sample consisted of peripheral blood. The receptors shown here come from a woman older than 75 with acute or convalescent COVID-19. Each CDR3 is given with its conserved first and last residue. Each record gives: J gene, V gene, clone size, CDR3 length, D gene, CDR3 protein, CDR3 DNA. The D gene is left open where the match is weak. Clone size, where shown, is once, few, many, or a class for clones that have expanded.

j_gene: TRBJ2-5
v_gene: TRBV10-1
abundance: few
len: 16
d_gene: TRBD1
CDR3aa: CASSRGQGSLQETQYF
CDR3nt: TGCGCCAGCAGTCGAGGACAGGGGAGCCTCCAAGAGACCCAGTACTTC

j_gene: TRBJ1-5
v_gene: TRBV19
abundance: .
len: 14
d_gene: TRBD1
CDR3aa: CASSMGQNSQPQHF
CDR3nt: TGTGCCAGTAGTATGGGACAGAATAGCCAGCCCCAGCATTTT

j_gene: TRBJ1-5
v_gene: TRBV29-1
abundance: .
len: 13
d_gene: .
CDR3aa: CSVEGGGNQPQHF
CDR3nt: TGCAGCGTTGAGGGAGGGGGCAATCAGCCCCAGCATTTT

j_gene: TRBJ2-3
v_gene: TRBV11-3
abundance: .
len: 17
d_gene: TRBD2
CDR3aa: CASSSRLAGEGGDTQYF
CDR3nt: TGTGCCAGCAGCTCTCGACTAGCGGGAGAAGGAGGAGATACGCAGTATTTT

j_gene: TRBJ1-1
v_gene: TRBV5-1
abundance: .
len: 16
d_gene: TRBD1
CDR3aa: CASSPLVWGQDTEAFF
CDR3nt: TGCGCCAGCAGCCCCCTTGTCTGGGGACAGGACACTGAAGCTTTCTTT

j_gene: TRBJ1-1
v_gene: TRBV19
abundance: .
len: 15
d_gene: .
CDR3aa: CASSQGGSWNTEAFF
CDR3nt: TGTGCCAGTAGTCAGGGAGGGTCTTGGAACACTGAAGCTTTCTTT

j_gene: TRBJ2-6
v_gene: TRBV24-1
abundance: .
len: 19
d_gene: .
CDR3aa: CATSDPSATGPSGANVLTF
CDR3nt: TGTGCCACCAGTGACCCAAGCGCGACAGGACCGTCTGGGGCCAACGTCCTGACTTTC

j_gene: TRBJ1-1
v_gene: TRBV29-1
abundance: .
len: 14
d_gene: TRBD1
CDR3aa: CSVSHRGGNTEAFF
CDR3nt: TGCAGCGTTAGCCACAGGGGCGGGAACACTGAAGCTTTCTTT

j_gene: TRBJ1-2
v_gene: TRBV7-3
abundance: .
len: 17
d_gene: TRBD1
CDR3aa: CASSLKKDRGRDYGYTF
CDR3nt: TGTGCCAGCAGCTTAAAAAAGGACAGGGGGCGGGACTATGGCTACACCTTC

j_gene: TRBJ2-7
v_gene: TRBV5-1
abundance: .
len: 13
d_gene: .
CDR3aa: CASSLARGYEQYF
CDR3nt: TGCGCCAGCAGCTTAGCCCGGGGATACGAGCAGTACTTC

j_gene: TRBJ2-3
v_gene: TRBV7-8
abundance: .
len: 14
d_gene: .
CDR3aa: CASKFREGTDTQYF
CDR3nt: TGTGCCAGCAAGTTCAGGGAGGGCACAGATACGCAGTATTTT

j_gene: TRBJ1-2
v_gene: TRBV6-5
abundance: .
len: 14
d_gene: .
CDR3aa: CASLRQGRNYGYTF
CDR3nt: TGTGCCTCCTTAAGGCAGGGAAGAAACTATGGCTACACCTTC

j_gene: TRBJ2-5
v_gene: TRBV4-1
abundance: .
len: 15
d_gene: .
CDR3aa: CASSQEGTLGETQYF
CDR3nt: TGCGCCAGCAGCCAAGAGGGGACACTCGGTGAGACCCAGTACTTC

j_gene: TRBJ2-1
v_gene: TRBV4-3
abundance: .
len: 15
d_gene: TRBD2
CDR3aa: CASSQQLAAYNEQFF
CDR3nt: TGCGCCAGCAGCCAGCAACTAGCGGCGTACAATGAGCAGTTCTTC

j_gene: TRBJ2-7
v_gene: TRBV2
abundance: .
len: 12
d_gene: .
CDR3aa: CASRRSPYEQYF
CDR3nt: TGTGCCAGTCGTCGGTCCCCCTACGAGCAGTACTTC

j_gene: TRBJ2-7
v_gene: TRBV28
abundance: many
len: 12
d_gene: .
CDR3aa: CASSREFYEQYF
CDR3nt: TGTGCCAGCAGTCGGGAGTTCTACGAGCAGTACTTC

j_gene: TRBJ1-1
v_gene: TRBV19
abundance: .
len: 13
d_gene: .
CDR3aa: CASSSTGNTEAFF
CDR3nt: TGTGCCAGTAGTTCCACAGGGAACACTGAAGCTTTCTTT

j_gene: TRBJ2-1
v_gene: TRBV11-3
abundance: .
len: 14
d_gene: TRBD1
CDR3aa: CASSPRTGAGEQFF
CDR3nt: TGTGCCAGCAGCCCCCGGACAGGGGCCGGCGAGCAGTTCTTC

j_gene: TRBJ1-4
v_gene: TRBV5-8
abundance: .
len: 14
d_gene: TRBD1
CDR3aa: CASSYRQGWEKLFF
CDR3nt: TGTGCCAGCAGCTACCGACAGGGCTGGGAAAAACTGTTTTTT

j_gene: TRBJ2-4
v_gene: TRBV9
abundance: few
len: 20
d_gene: TRBD1
CDR3aa: CASSVGGGDRVSLAKNIQYF
CDR3nt: TGTGCCAGCAGCGTAGGAGGTGGGGACAGAGTGTCGTTAGCCAAAAACATTCAGTACTTC

j_gene: TRBJ2-1
v_gene: TRBV7-6
abundance: once
len: 15
d_gene: .
CDR3aa: CASSLEGGAYNEQFF
CDR3nt: TGTGCCAGCAGCTTAGAAGGCGGGGCCTACAATGAGCAGTTCTTC

j_gene: TRBJ1-3
v_gene: TRBV12-3/TRBV12-4
abundance: .
len: 13
d_gene: .
CDR3aa: CASSLYSGNTIYF
CDR3nt: TGTGCCAGCAGTTTATACTCTGGAAACACCATATATTTT

j_gene: TRBJ1-3
v_gene: TRBV11-2
abundance: .
len: 15
d_gene: .
CDR3aa: CASSLTLASGNTIYF
CDR3nt: TGTGCCAGCAGCTTGACACTTGCCTCTGGAAACACCATATATTTT

j_gene: TRBJ2-5
v_gene: TRBV7-2
abundance: few
len: 15
d_gene: .
CDR3aa: CASSWGRQGGETQYF
CDR3nt: TGTGCCAGCAGCTGGGGGCGGCAGGGGGGCGAGACCCAGTACTTC

j_gene: TRBJ2-7
v_gene: TRBV11-2
abundance: .
len: 14
d_gene: .
CDR3aa: CASSFRSSLYEQYF
CDR3nt: TGTGCCAGCAGCTTCCGGAGTTCACTCTACGAGCAGTACTTC

j_gene: TRBJ1-1
v_gene: TRBV7-2
abundance: .
len: 16
d_gene: TRBD1
CDR3aa: CASSPGTGLGNTEAFF
CDR3nt: TGTGCCAGCAGCCCCGGGACAGGGCTGGGGAACACTGAAGCTTTCTTT

j_gene: TRBJ2-4
v_gene: TRBV7-2
abundance: .
len: 15
d_gene: TRBD1
CDR3aa: CASSLGGGPQNIQYF
CDR3nt: TGTGCCAGCAGCTTAGGAGGGGGCCCCCAAAACATTCAGTACTTC

j_gene: TRBJ1-4
v_gene: TRBV5-1
abundance: .
len: 18
d_gene: .
CDR3aa: CASSLRGGGRSTNEKLFF
CDR3nt: TGCGCCAGCAGCCTCCGGGGAGGGGGGAGGTCAACTAATGAAAAACTGTTTTTT

j_gene: TRBJ1-5
v_gene: TRBV20-1
abundance: .
len: 14
d_gene: .
CDR3aa: CSASDPLSGQPQHF
CDR3nt: TGCAGTGCTAGTGACCCCCTGTCCGGTCAGCCCCAGCATTTT

j_gene: TRBJ2-5
v_gene: TRBV7-9
abundance: .
len: 16
d_gene: TRBD2
CDR3aa: CASSPPGLAGRETQYF
CDR3nt: TGTGCCAGCAGCCCACCGGGACTAGCGGGGAGGGAGACCCAGTACTTC

j_gene: TRBJ1-2
v_gene: TRBV29-1
abundance: .
len: 14
d_gene: TRBD1
CDR3aa: CSVGTGTANYGYTF
CDR3nt: TGCAGCGTGGGCACCGGGACAGCTAACTATGGCTACACCTTC

j_gene: TRBJ2-5
v_gene: TRBV19
abundance: .
len: 15
d_gene: TRBD2
CDR3aa: CASSIGLAGGETQYF
CDR3nt: TGTGCCAGTAGTATAGGACTAGCGGGTGGGGAGACCCAGTACTTC

j_gene: TRBJ1-2
v_gene: TRBV7-2
abundance: .
len: 13
d_gene: .
CDR3aa: CASSEDSLRGYTF
CDR3nt: TGTGCCAGCAGCGAGGACAGCCTCAGGGGCTACACCTTC

j_gene: TRBJ2-1
v_gene: TRBV7-9
abundance: once
len: 17
d_gene: TRBD2
CDR3aa: CASSAGLAGGWDNEQFF
CDR3nt: TGTGCCAGCAGCGCAGGACTAGCGGGAGGGTGGGACAATGAGCAGTTCTTC

j_gene: TRBJ2-7
v_gene: TRBV6-2/TRBV6-3
abundance: .
len: 19
d_gene: TRBD2
CDR3aa: CASSSRTSGGGGRTYEQYF
CDR3nt: TGTGCCAGCAGTTCACGGACTAGCGGAGGGGGAGGGAGGACCTACGAGCAGTACTTC

j_gene: TRBJ1-6
v_gene: TRBV5-1
abundance: .
len: 16
d_gene: .
CDR3aa: CASSPMQGTNGSPLHF
CDR3nt: TGCGCCAGCAGCCCCATGCAGGGGACCAACGGTTCACCCCTCCACTTT

j_gene: TRBJ2-7
v_gene: TRBV6-2/TRBV6-3
abundance: .
len: 16
d_gene: .
CDR3aa: CASSYPLSGVEGEQYF
CDR3nt: TGTGCCAGCAGTTACCCATTGTCGGGGGTAGAAGGCGAGCAGTACTTC